This T cell receptor (beta chain) stems from a study of PD-1 blockade in classical Hodgkin lymphoma (dated by TCRdb to between 2020 and 2021). Describing the broader study: Nivolumab dosing was 3 mg/kg intravenously every 2 weeks, continuing until either disease progression or unacceptable toxicity. The study used TCR beta sequencing and CyTOF to define a peripheral blood immune signature of response to PD-1 blockade in classical Hodgkin lymphoma. The paper as a whole reports these results and caveats: Only a single clinical trial cohort was studied, and what caused the repertoire differences, possibly disease activity or prior therapy, remained undefined. Newly diagnosed patients were reported to have lower baseline TCR diversity than healthy donors, and relapsed/refractory patients were reported to have lower baseline TCR diversity still. A significant rise by C4D1 was seen in CD4+ but not CD8+ TCR diversity (p=0.0027 vs p=0.16), with the rise being most apparent in complete responders (p=0.02). Among trial patients, those achieving complete response had baseline diversity similar to that of newly diagnosed patients, while diversity was significantly lower in partial responders and progressors. Lower diversity was observed in patients in whom nivolumab was started less than 1 year after ASCT, and these patients were excluded from later analyses so that confounding by immune reconstitution would be avoided.

Genomic DNA was extracted with the Qiagen DNeasy kit from unsorted PBMCs and from negatively selected CD4+ and CD8+ fractions. Amplification of TCR beta CDR3 regions was done by immunoSEQ multiplex PCR with primers that anneal to V and J segments. A synthetic immune receptor repertoire was used to minimize amplification bias, and remaining bias was computationally removed after sequencing. In the authors' own workflow: Repertoire diversity was quantified as the Shannon entropy index using custom Python scripts. The unsorted, CD4+ and CD8+ repertoires were each analyzed separately, with the exception of combined analyses, where CD4+ and CD8+ sequences were merged in silico. Clonal expansion was defined as at least a 2-fold frequency increase after treatment relative to C1D1, with a pseudocount of 0.5 for undetected baseline clones. Clones with 0 or 1 copy at C1D1 were classified as singleton clones, and clones with 2 or more copies were classified as non-singleton clones. Clones expanded in unsorted samples were labelled as CD4+, CD8+ or unknown by matching protein sequences in sorted samples from the same patient. Wilcoxon tests on paired samples were used to test diversity changes from C1D1 to C4D1. Drawn from immuneACCESS, this table holds only the in-frame rearrangements with V and J called that TCRdb kept. Clones are partly lost; checked studies trace under half to an unresolved V gene and leave the rest unexplained. The DNA gave D and trimming, while V, J and clone size come from that table. For this sample there are over 25,000 clones; under 90% appear just once. The leading ten clones occupy around 2.3% of the sample.

The intended sense of this specimen's time point label: cycle 1 day 1 (C1D1), immediately before nivolumab initiation. Relapse after autologous stem cell transplantation had occurred in all trial patients, and cohorts A, B and C were distinguished by prior brentuximab vedotin exposure. The trial cohort was composed of about 53 patients with relapsed/refractory classical Hodgkin lymphoma, for whom complete response, partial response or progressive disease was recorded as best overall response. Trial patients were treated with single-agent nivolumab in the multi-cohort phase II CheckMate 205 trial. An independent review committee assessed best overall response by applying the 2007 International Working Group response criteria. PBMCs from the trial were collected at three points: immediately before nivolumab initiation (C1D1), and during therapy at cycle 2 day 1 and cycle 4 day 1. Peripheral blood was collected in 8 mL Vacutainer Cell Preparation Tubes, from which PBMCs were isolated by centrifugation and then cryopreserved.

CDR1 LGHNA and CDR2 YNFKEQ were looked up in the germline V gene. The CDR3 starts with the cysteine, ends with the phenylalanine, and has 16 residues. Of the read, only the CDR3 DNA is kept; its 48 bases are in frame from base 1. At the junction V is shortened by 2 bases and J by 8 bases; bases outside the gene matches: 10. Worth noting for this clone: The target of this receptor is not known. No much larger clonotype is one base removed from it; base qualities were not supplied.

This specimen consisted of peripheral blood mononuclear cells (PBMCs), obtained at baseline. The rearrangement combines TRBV4-2 with TRBJ2-1; 9 central bases correspond to TRBD1. This receptor was identified in a human donor with classical Hodgkin lymphoma. The DNA reads as follows: TGTGCCAGCAGCCAAACCCCGGGACAGGGAAACGATGAGCAGTTCTTC. It codes for CASSQTPGQGNDEQFF.